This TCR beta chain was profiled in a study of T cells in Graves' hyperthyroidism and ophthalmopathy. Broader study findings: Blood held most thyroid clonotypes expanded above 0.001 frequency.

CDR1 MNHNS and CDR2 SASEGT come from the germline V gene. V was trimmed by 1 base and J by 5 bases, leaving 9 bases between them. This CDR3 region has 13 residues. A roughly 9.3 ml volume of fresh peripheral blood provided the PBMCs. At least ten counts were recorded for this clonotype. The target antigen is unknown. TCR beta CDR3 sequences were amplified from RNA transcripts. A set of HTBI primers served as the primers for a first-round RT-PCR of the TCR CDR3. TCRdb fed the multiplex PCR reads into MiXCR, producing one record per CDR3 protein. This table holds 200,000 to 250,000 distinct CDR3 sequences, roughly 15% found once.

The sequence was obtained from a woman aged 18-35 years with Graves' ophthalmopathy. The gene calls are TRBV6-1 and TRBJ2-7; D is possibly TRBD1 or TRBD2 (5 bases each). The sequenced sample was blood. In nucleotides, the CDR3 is TGTGCCAGCAGTGAAGGAGGGACCCACGAGCAGTACTTC. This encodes CASSEGGTHEQYF.